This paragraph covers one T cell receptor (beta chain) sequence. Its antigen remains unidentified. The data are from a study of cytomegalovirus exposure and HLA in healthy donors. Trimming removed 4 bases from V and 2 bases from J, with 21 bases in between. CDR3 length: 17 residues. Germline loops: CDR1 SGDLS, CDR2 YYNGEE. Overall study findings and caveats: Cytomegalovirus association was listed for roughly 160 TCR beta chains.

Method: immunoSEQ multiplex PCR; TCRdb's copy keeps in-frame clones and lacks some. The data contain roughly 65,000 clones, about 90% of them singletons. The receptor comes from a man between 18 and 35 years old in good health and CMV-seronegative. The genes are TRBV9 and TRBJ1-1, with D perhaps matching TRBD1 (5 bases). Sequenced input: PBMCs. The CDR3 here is CASSPPNGRVGNTEAFF. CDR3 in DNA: TGTGCCAGCAGCCCCCCCAACGGCAGGGTAGGAAACACTGAAGCTTTCTTT.